These T cell receptor beta chains were read from a single sample in a study of T cells in Graves' hyperthyroidism and ophthalmopathy. TCRdb re-called the multiplex PCR reads with MiXCR, one entry per CDR3 protein. The sample includes a few hundred thousand distinct CDR3 sequences, 15% to 19% seen only once; the top ten take less than 9.5%. Sequenced material: blood. The origin of the receptors is a woman aged 25-40 years with Graves' hyperthyroidism. Both conserved end residues are part of each CDR3. The D gene is left open where the match is weak. Rows give clone size only sometimes, using once, few, many, or a class for an expanded clone.

v_call	d_call	cdr3_length	j_call	clone_size	cdr3_aa	cdr3_nt
TRBV6-1	-	15	TRBJ1-6	few	CASSVGGRFSGPLHF	TGTGCCAGCAGTGTTGGAGGGCGCTTTTCAGGGCCCCTCCACTTT
TRBV19	-	13	TRBJ1-1	-	CATKQTVNTEAFF	TGTGCCACAAAACAGACGGTGAACACTGAAGCTTTCTTT
TRBV25-1	-	15	TRBJ2-3	-	CASSVGGQYADTQYF	TGTGCCAGCAGTGTAGGAGGGCAGTACGCAGATACGCAGTATTTT
TRBV28	-	14	TRBJ2-5	many	CASSSPQLQETQYF	TGTGCCAGCAGTTCCCCCCAGTTGCAAGAGACCCAGTACTTC
TRBV14	-	14	TRBJ1-1	-	CASSQGGWNTEAFF	TGTGCCAGCAGCCAAGGGGGCTGGAACACTGAAGCTTTCTTT
TRBV4-2	TRBD1	13	TRBJ2-5	-	CASSLSTGETQYF	TGTGCCAGCAGCCTTTCGACAGGGGAGACCCAGTACTTC
TRBV5-1	TRBD2	15	TRBJ2-1	few	CASRRAGGPGDEQFF	TGCGCCAGCAGGAGAGCGGGAGGGCCGGGGGATGAGCAGTTCTTC
TRBV20-1	-	16	TRBJ2-5	-	CSAREELRRVQETQYF	TGCAGTGCTAGAGAGGAATTAAGAAGGGTTCAAGAGACCCAGTACTTC
TRBV6-1	-	14	TRBJ2-7	many	CATSRETETYKQYF	TGTGCCACCTCCAGAGAGACAGAGACCTACAAGCAGTACTTC
TRBV11-2	-	13	TRBJ2-7	many	CASSGRHADEQYF	TGTGCCAGCAGCGGCAGACATGCGGACGAGCAGTACTTC
TRBV19	-	14	TRBJ2-2	few	CASSIDGNTGELFF	TGTGCCAGTAGTATAGACGGAAACACCGGGGAGCTGTTTTTT
TRBV6-1	-	17	TRBJ2-4	-	CASSTLAVPLAKNIQYF	TGTGCCAGCAGTACTTTAGCGGTACCTCTAGCCAAAAACATTCAGTACTTC
TRBV19	-	15	TRBJ1-5	few	CASLRAGAKDQPQHF	TGTGCCAGTCTGCGTGCAGGGGCAAAGGATCAGCCCCAGCATTTT
TRBV20-1	-	13	TRBJ2-5	-	CSASRGSQETQYF	TGCAGTGCTAGTCGGGGCAGCCAAGAGACCCAGTACTTC
TRBV12-3/TRBV12-4	TRBD1	19	TRBJ1-5	-	CASSLGDRGYVGGNQPQHF	TGTGCCAGCAGTTTAGGGGACAGGGGCTACGTCGGAGGCAATCAGCCCCAGCATTTT
TRBV30	TRBD2	15	TRBJ2-5	few	CAWSGLAGDQETQYF	TGTGCCTGGAGTGGGCTAGCGGGAGATCAAGAGACCCAGTACTTC
TRBV7-2	-	15	TRBJ2-1	many	CASRQNQAVPSRQFF	TGTGCCAGCAGACAAAACCAGGCAGTTCCGTCTCGGCAGTTCTTC
TRBV30	-	13	TRBJ1-5	few	CAWARQSNQPQHF	TGTGCCTGGGCCCGACAGAGCAATCAGCCCCAGCATTTT
TRBV18	-	18	TRBJ2-3	few	CASSPNKSGRDSTDTQYF	TGTGCCAGCTCACCAAATAAGTCCGGGCGGGATAGCACAGATACGCAGTATTTT
TRBV5-1	-	13	TRBJ1-1	many	CASSQDANTEAFF	TGCGCCAGCAGTCAGGACGCGAACACTGAAGCTTTCTTT
TRBV2	-	14	TRBJ2-1	many	CASSETEGYNEQFF	TGTGCCAGCAGTGAGACTGAGGGCTACAATGAGCAGTTCTTC
TRBV6-2/TRBV6-3	-	13	TRBJ2-1	few	CATAQGPSREQFF	TGTGCTACGGCCCAGGGCCCCTCTAGGGAGCAGTTCTTC
TRBV7-2	TRBD1	12	TRBJ1-2	many	CASSLTGNGYTF	TGTGCCAGCAGCTTGACAGGGAATGGCTACACCTTC
TRBV4-2	-	18	TRBJ2-2	few	CASSQDRGTYSNTGELFF	TGTGCCAGCAGCCAAGACCGGGGGACATACTCGAACACCGGGGAGCTGTTTTTT
TRBV7-9	-	15	TRBJ2-7	many	CASSSGTYSSYEQYF	TGTGCCAGCAGCTCCGGGACGTATAGCTCCTACGAGCAGTACTTC
TRBV29-1	TRBD2	17	TRBJ2-7	once	CSVEGLAGVWGSYEQYF	TGCAGCGTTGAAGGGCTAGCGGGTGTTTGGGGCTCCTACGAGCAGTACTTC
TRBV7-9	-	15	TRBJ1-2	-	CASSLKRGSDYGYTF	TGTGCCAGCAGCCTCAAGAGGGGGTCGGACTATGGCTACACCTTC
TRBV12-3/TRBV12-4	-	17	TRBJ2-1	few	CASSLIVAGRPDNEQFF	TGTGCCAGCAGTTTAATCGTTGCGGGAAGGCCAGATAATGAGCAGTTCTTC
TRBV28	-	15	TRBJ2-7	many	CASSVPRDHWYEQYF	TGTGCCAGCAGCGTCCCCCGGGACCATTGGTACGAGCAGTACTTC
TRBV12-3/TRBV12-4	-	12	TRBJ2-5	many	CASSSERETQYF	TGTGCCAGCAGTTCAGAGCGCGAGACCCAGTACTTC
TRBV7-2	-	16	TRBJ1-5	many	CASSLGGESSNQPQHF	TGTGCCAGCAGCCTTGGGGGGGAGAGTAGCAATCAGCCCCAGCATTTT
TRBV24-1	-	13	TRBJ1-2	few	CATSDRANYGYTF	TGTGCCACCAGCGACAGAGCGAACTATGGCTACACCTTC
TRBV5-1	-	14	TRBJ2-2	-	CASSFDGGPGELFF	TGCGCCAGCAGCTTTGACGGGGGCCCCGGGGAGCTGTTTTTT
TRBV6-1	-	15	TRBJ2-1	few	CASSEGAGRYNEQFF	TGTGCCAGCAGTGAGGGGGCCGGCCGATACAATGAGCAGTTCTTC
TRBV6-1	TRBD1	17	TRBJ1-2	many	CASSYWTGGVGERGYTF	TGTGCCAGCAGTTACTGGACAGGGGGCGTGGGGGAGCGTGGCTACACCTTC
TRBV14	TRBD2	18	TRBJ2-3	few	CASSPSPGLGSISDTQYF	TGTGCCAGCAGCCCCTCCCCCGGACTAGGGTCCATCTCGGATACGCAGTATTTT
TRBV5-1	TRBD1	14	TRBJ1-1	many	CASSYDRVGTEAFF	TGCGCCAGCAGCTATGACAGGGTTGGCACTGAAGCTTTCTTT
TRBV12-3/TRBV12-4	TRBD2	17	TRBJ2-1	-	CASSVDSSGSPYNEQFF	TGTGCCAGCAGCGTAGATTCTAGCGGGAGCCCCTACAATGAGCAGTTCTTC
TRBV11-3	-	15	TRBJ2-3	few	CASSPRGTLTDTQYF	TGTGCCAGCAGCCCCCGCGGCACCCTCACAGATACGCAGTATTTT
TRBV5-6	-	12	TRBJ1-1	few	CASSLRAGEAFF	TGTGCCAGCAGCTTGAGGGCCGGGGAAGCTTTCTTT